These 3 T cell receptor beta chains were all obtained from the same sample, sequenced in a study of cytomegalovirus exposure and HLA in healthy donors. PCR involved 60 Vbeta and 13 Jbeta primers. Produced via immunoSEQ multiplex PCR; TCRdb's table is partial and in-frame only. Altogether 150,000 to 200,000 clones are present, around 84% being singletons, with the ten largest covering around 9.1%. The specimen was PBMCs. These receptors all stem from a male donor in good health and CMV-seropositive.

The chain joins TRBV18 to TRBJ1-2; no firm D call. This CDR3 contains 13 residues. V gave up 2 bases and J gave up 6 bases, with 10 bases separating them. CDR1 KGHSH and CDR2 LQKENI come from the germline V gene. CDR3 in amino acids: CASSPMADNGYTF. For the CDR3, the DNA is TGTGCCAGCTCACCAATGGCAGATAATGGCTACACCTTC.

The chain employs TRBV18 and TRBJ1-5; D unclear. The V gene's germline CDR1 is KGHSH and CDR2 LQKENI. Trimming removed 3 bases at V and 1 base at J, with 16 bases between. CDR3 length equals 17 residues. CDR3 coding DNA: TGTGCCAGCTCACCCTCCAATGGTTTACTCAGCAATCAGCCCCAGCATTTT. It encodes CASSPSNGLLSNQPQHF.

J is TRBJ2-7 and V is TRBV4-3; 9 bases map to TRBD2. Trimming cost V 3 bases and J 7 bases; bases outside gene matches: 10. CDR3 length: 15 residues. Germline CDR1 reads LGHNA; CDR2 reads YSLEER. Here the CDR3 DNA reads TGCGCCAGCAGCCACACATTTCCGACTAGCGGAGAGCAGTACTTC. Translated, it gives CASSHTFPTSGEQYF.